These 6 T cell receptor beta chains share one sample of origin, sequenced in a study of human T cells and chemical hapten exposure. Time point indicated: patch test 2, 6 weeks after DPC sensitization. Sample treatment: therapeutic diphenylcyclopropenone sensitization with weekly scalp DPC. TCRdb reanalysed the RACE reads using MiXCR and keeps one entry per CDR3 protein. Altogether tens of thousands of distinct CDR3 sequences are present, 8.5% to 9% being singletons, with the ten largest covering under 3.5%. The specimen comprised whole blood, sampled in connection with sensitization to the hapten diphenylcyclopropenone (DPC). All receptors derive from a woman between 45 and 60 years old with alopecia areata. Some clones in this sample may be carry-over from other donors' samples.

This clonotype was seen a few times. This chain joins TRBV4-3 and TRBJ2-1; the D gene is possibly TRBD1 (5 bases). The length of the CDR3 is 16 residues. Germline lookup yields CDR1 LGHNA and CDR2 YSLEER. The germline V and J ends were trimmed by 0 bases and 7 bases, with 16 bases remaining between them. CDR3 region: CASSQDGALRINEQFF. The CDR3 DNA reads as TGCGCCAGCAGCCAAGATGGGGCCTTAAGAATAAATGAGCAGTTCTTC.

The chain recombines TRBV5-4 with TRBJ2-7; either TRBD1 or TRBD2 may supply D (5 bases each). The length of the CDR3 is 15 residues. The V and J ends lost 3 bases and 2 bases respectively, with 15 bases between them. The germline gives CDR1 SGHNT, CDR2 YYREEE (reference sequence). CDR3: CASSSELGVAYEQYF. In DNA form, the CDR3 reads TGTGCCAGCAGCTCGGAGTTGGGGGTTGCCTACGAGCAGTACTTC.

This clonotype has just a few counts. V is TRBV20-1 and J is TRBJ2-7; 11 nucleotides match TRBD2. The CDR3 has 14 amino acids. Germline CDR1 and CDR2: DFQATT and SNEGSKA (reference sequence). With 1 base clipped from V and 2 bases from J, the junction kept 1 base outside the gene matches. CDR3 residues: CSARGTSGPYEQYF. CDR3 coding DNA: TGCAGTGCTAGAGGGACTAGCGGGCCCTACGAGCAGTACTTC.

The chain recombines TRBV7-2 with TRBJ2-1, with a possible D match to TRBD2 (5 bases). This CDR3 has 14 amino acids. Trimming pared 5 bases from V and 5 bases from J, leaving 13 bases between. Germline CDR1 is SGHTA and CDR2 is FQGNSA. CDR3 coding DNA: TGTGCCAGCAGCCTGTCTAGGCGGGACAATGAGCAGTTCTTC. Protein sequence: CASSLSRRDNEQFF.

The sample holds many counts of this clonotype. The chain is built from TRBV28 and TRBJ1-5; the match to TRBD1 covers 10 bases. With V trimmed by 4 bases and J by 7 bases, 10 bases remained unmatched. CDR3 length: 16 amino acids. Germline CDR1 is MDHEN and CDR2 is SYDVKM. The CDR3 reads CASSSSGTGDWQPQHF. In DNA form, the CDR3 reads TGTGCCAGCAGTTCCTCCGGGACAGGGGACTGGCAGCCCCAGCATTTT.

The DNA for the CDR3 is TGTGCCAGCAGCAATAACGAGACAGAGGATTATAGCAATCAGCCCCAGCATTTT. This sequence encodes CASSNNETEDYSNQPQHF. The rearrangement links TRBV21-1 to TRBJ1-5; the D call TRBD1 from the table was never checked on the DNA. TRBV21-1 is recorded as a pseudogene. The CDR3 length is 18 residues.